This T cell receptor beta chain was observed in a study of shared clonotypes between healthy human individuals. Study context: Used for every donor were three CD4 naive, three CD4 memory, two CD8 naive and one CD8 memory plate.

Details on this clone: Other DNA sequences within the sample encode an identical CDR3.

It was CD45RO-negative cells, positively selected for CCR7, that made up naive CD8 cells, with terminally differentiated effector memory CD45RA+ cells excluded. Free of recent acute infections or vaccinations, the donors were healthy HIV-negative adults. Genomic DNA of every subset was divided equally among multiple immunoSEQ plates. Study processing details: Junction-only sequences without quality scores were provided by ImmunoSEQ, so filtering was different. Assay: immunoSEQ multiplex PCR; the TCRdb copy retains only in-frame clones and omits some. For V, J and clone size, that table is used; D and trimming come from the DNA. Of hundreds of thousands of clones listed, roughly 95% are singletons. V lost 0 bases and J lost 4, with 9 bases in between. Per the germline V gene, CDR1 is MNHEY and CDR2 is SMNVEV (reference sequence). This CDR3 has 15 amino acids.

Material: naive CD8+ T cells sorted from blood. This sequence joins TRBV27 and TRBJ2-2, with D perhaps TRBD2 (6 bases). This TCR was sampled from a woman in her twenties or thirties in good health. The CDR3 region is CASSLSTGGTGELFF. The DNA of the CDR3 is TGTGCCAGCAGTTTATCTACCGGGGGCACCGGGGAGCTGTTTTTT.